This T cell receptor beta chain is from a study of blood T cell repertoires in COVID-19. The wider study: PBMCs, B-cell-depleted T cells, or T cells were the source of the cDNA or gDNA that made up the material.

Unmatched junction bases numbered 6, after V lost 4 bases and J lost 4 bases. The germline CDR1 and CDR2 sequences are MDHEN and SYDVKM. The length of the CDR3 is 14 residues. Assay: immunoSEQ multiplex PCR; the TCRdb copy retains only in-frame clones and omits some. The sample holds about 330,000 clones, more than 85% seen once. The TCR comes from a woman in her 30s who had recovered from COVID-19. This chain joins TRBV28 and TRBJ1-1; TRBD1 aligns across 7 bases. Sequenced input: PBMCs or T cells enriched from blood (not recorded which). The CDR3 DNA reads as TGTGCCAGCAGTTCGACCTACAGGGGCACTGAAGCTTTCTTT. Its protein is CASSSTYRGTEAFF.